Presented here are 27 T cell receptor beta chains from one specimen sequenced in a study of OX40 agonist ivuxolimab in advanced cancers. Sequenced by immunoSEQ multiplex PCR; TCRdb stores in-frame clones only, minus some. The table shows tens of thousands of clones, with around 73% occurring only once. The sample was CD4+ or CD8+ T cells sorted from blood, taken in a trial of the OX40 agonist ivuxolimab. The receptors come from an adult with an advanced solid tumor such as melanoma, head and neck, liver or kidney cancer.

This sequence joins TRBV5-1 and TRBJ2-1; D remains ambiguous. The V end lost 0 bases, the J end lost 3 bases, and 16 bases lay between the germline ends. Germline V gene lookup returns CDR1 SGHRS and CDR2 YFSETQ. CDR3 length: 17 amino acids. The CDR3 nucleotides read TGCGCCAGCAGCTTGGCCGACGGACGGAATTACTACAATGAGCAGTTCTTC. This translates into CASSLADGRNYYNEQFF.

The V gene is TRBV5-6, the J gene TRBJ2-5, with a weak D call TRBD1 (6 bases). Germline V lookup: CDR1 SGHDT, CDR2 YYEEEE. V was shortened by 0 bases and J by 0 bases, with 15 bases between the two germline ends. This CDR3 contains 17 residues. Written as DNA, the CDR3 is TGTGCCAGCAGCTTGGCCGGGGCAGGGGTTAACCAAGAGACCCAGTACTTC. This gives the protein CASSLAGAGVNQETQYF.

This clone was seen a handful of times. J is TRBJ2-1 and V is TRBV11-1; 10 bases are shared with TRBD2. This CDR3 contains 16 residues. The germline V gene has CDR1 SGHAT and CDR2 FQDESV (reference sequence). V was pared by 3 bases and J by 8 bases, with 10 bases of the junction left unmatched. The DNA for the CDR3 is TGTGCCAGCAGCTTGAGGGAACTAGCGGGAAACTATGAGCAGTTCTTC. Its translation is CASSLRELAGNYEQFF. The variable domain in full, completed from reference TRBV11-1 and TRBJ2-1, reads EAEVAQSPRYKITEKSQAVAFWCDPISGHATLYWYRQILGQGPELLVQFQDESVVDDSQLPKDRFSAERLKGVDSTLKIQPAELGDSAMYLCASSLRELAGNYEQFFGPGTRLTVL.

The V call is TRBV11-3, the J call TRBJ2-7; unclear D gene. The V end was cut by 1 base, the J end by 4 bases, with 11 bases between. The germline CDR1 and CDR2 sequences are SGHNT and YENEEA. The CDR3 covers 14 residues. DNA of the CDR3: TGTGCCAGCAGCTTAGCCCCCCTCGGGTACGAGCAGTACTTC. This translates into CASSLAPLGYEQYF.

This clone has more than one count but fewer than ten. The CDR3: CSASPPNEQFF. CDR3 nucleotide sequence: TGCAGTGCTTCCCCCCCAAATGAGCAGTTCTTC. The rearrangement links TRBV20-1 to TRBJ2-1; no clear D gene. This CDR3 is 11 amino acids long. The V and J ends lost 5 bases and 7 bases respectively, with 9 bases between them. CDR1 and CDR2 (germline): DFQATT, SNEGSKA (reference sequence).

This clone has just a few counts. The chain links TRBV21-1 to TRBJ1-1; the DNA was not compared with TRBD1, the D call given in the table. TRBV21-1 is an annotated pseudogene. CDR3 length: 17 amino acids. The chain's CDR3 is CASSKIHRAGGNTEAFF. DNA of the CDR3: TGTGCCAGCAGCAAAATACATAGGGCAGGGGGGAACACTGAAGCTTTCTTT.

J is TRBJ1-3 and V is TRBV6-5; D possibly corresponds to TRBD1 (5 bases). Germline CDR1 and CDR2: MNHEY and SVGAGI. The V end was cut by 4 bases, the J end by 2 bases, with 9 bases between. The CDR3 totals 14 residues. Written as DNA, the CDR3 is TGTGCCAGCAGTTGGTCACAGGCTGGAAACACCATATATTTT. Its protein is CASSWSQAGNTIYF.

This chain links TRBV5-8 with TRBJ2-7; TRBD2 aligns across 13 bases. After removal of 4 bases from V and 10 bases from J, the junction contained 2 bases not matched to a gene. Germline assignment: CDR1 SGHTS and CDR2 YDEGEE. This CDR3 is 12 amino acids long. For the CDR3, the DNA is TGTGCCAGCAGCCCGGGACTAGCGGGACAGTACTTC. It specifies CASSPGLAGQYF.

The chain carries TRBV7-2 and TRBJ2-1; TRBD2 aligns across 8 bases. The CDR3 extends over 16 amino acids. Trimming removed 0 bases from V and 2 bases from J; junction bases left unmatched: 3. CDR1 is SGHTA, CDR2 FQGNSA, per germline. The CDR3 sequence is CASSLAAGGPYNEQFF. DNA of the CDR3: TGTGCCAGCAGCTTAGCTGCGGGAGGCCCCTACAATGAGCAGTTCTTC. Together with reference TRBV7-2 and TRBJ2-1, the CDR3 gives the full variable domain: GAGVSQSPSNKVTEKGKDVELRCDPISGHTALYWYRQSLGQGLEFLIYFQGNSAPDKSGLPSDRFSAERTGGSVSTLTIQRTQQEDSAVYLCASSLAAGGPYNEQFFGPGTRLTVL.

The genes are TRBV5-5 and TRBJ1-1, with 7 bases lining up with TRBD1. After removal of 1 base from V and 0 bases from J, the junction contained 6 bases not matched to a gene. The CDR3 sequence is 16 residues long. Germline V gene sequence: CDR1 SGHKS, CDR2 YYEKEE (reference sequence). In DNA form, the CDR3 reads TGTGCCAGCAGCTTGAGGGGGCGCGGGGTGAACACTGAAGCTTTCTTT. The encoded protein is CASSLRGRGVNTEAFF.

CDR3 residues: CASRGYTDTQYF. CDR3 in DNA: TGTGCCAGCAGGGGATACACAGATACGCAGTATTTT. The genes are TRBV6-6 and TRBJ2-3; D is undetermined. The V and J ends lost 6 bases and 2 bases respectively, with 6 bases between them. Germline CDR1 reads MNHNY; CDR2 reads SVGAGI (reference sequence). This CDR3 contains 12 residues.

Concerning this clone: Germline and junction disagree at one end, which may indicate a read error. In nucleotides, the CDR3 is TGTGCCATCAGCAGAGAGAAACTAGACCCGACTCACGGCGAGCAGTACTTC. Translating gives CAISREKLDPTHGEQYF. The J gene is TRBJ2-7, the V gene TRBV15; D is possibly TRBD2 (5 bases). The CDR3 totals 17 residues. Germline loops: CDR1 LNHNV, CDR2 YYDKDF (reference sequence).

The rearrangement uses TRBV4-2 and TRBJ2-7; 8 bases match TRBD2. The V segment lost 6 bases and the J segment 6 bases; nucleotides outside the gene matches: 10. CDR1 and CDR2 (germline): LGHNA, YNFKEQ. The length of the CDR3 is 14 residues. The CDR3 DNA follows: TGTGCCAGCAGTTTTGGCTTAGCGGGGCTCGAGCAGTACTTC. This translates into CASSFGLAGLEQYF.

The V gene is TRBV6-5, the J gene TRBJ1-2; D remains ambiguous. The CDR3 is 13 amino acids. Germline V gene sequence: CDR1 MNHEY, CDR2 SVGAGI. V lost 3 bases and J 7 bases, leaving 12 bases between the germline ends. The CDR3 bases are TGTGCCAGCAGTTATTCCCTCGGAAGTGGCTACACCTTC. This gives the protein CASSYSLGSGYTF.

The V gene is TRBV18, the J gene TRBJ1-4; D unresolved. CDR1 and CDR2 from the germline V gene are KGHSH and LQKENI. Trimming stripped 3 bases from V and 6 bases from J, with 5 bases between. The CDR3 runs to 12 residues. The CDR3 DNA follows: TGTGCCAGCTCACCCGGGTATGAAAAACTGTTTTTT. Its protein product is CASSPGYEKLFF.

This clone was counted only a few times. The V gene is TRBV19, the J gene TRBJ2-7; 8 bases map to TRBD1. The V gene's germline CDR1 is LNHDA and CDR2 SQIVND (reference sequence). Trimming cost V 3 bases and J 6 bases; bases outside gene matches: 4. This CDR3 contains 13 residues. CDR3 bases: TGTGCCAGTAGTATGGACAGGGATCCCGAGCAGTACTTC. It specifies CASSMDRDPEQYF.

The rearrangement joins TRBV20-1 to TRBJ2-4, with TRBD1 as a possible D gene (6 bases). The CDR3 runs 11 residues. V was shortened by 3 bases and J by 7 bases, with 7 bases between the two germline ends. The germline V gene encodes CDR1 DFQATT and CDR2 SNEGSKA (reference sequence). CDR3 DNA: TGCAGTGCTAGCGGACAGAACATTCAGTACTTC. The encoded protein is CSASGQNIQYF.

Of note for this clone: The same CDR3 is also encoded by other DNA sequences in this sample. The chain links TRBV7-2 to TRBJ1-2; D remains unclear. V lost 0 bases, J lost 7 bases, and 6 bases lay in between. The CDR3 loop spans 12 amino acids. Germline V gene sequence: CDR1 SGHTA, CDR2 FQGNSA. The CDR3 DNA reads TGTGCCAGCAGCTTAGCGCTTGGTGGCTACACCTTC. This encodes CASSLALGGYTF.

The rearrangement links TRBV6-5 to TRBJ2-2; no clear D. The ends were cut back, 10 bases at V and 1 base at J, with 16 bases in the middle. Germline V gene data show CDR1 as MNHEY and CDR2 as SVGAGI. The CDR3 loop spans 15 amino acids. CDR3 nucleotide sequence: TGTGCCACTCATAGTCAGATGAGGAACACCGGGGAGCTGTTTTTT. Translating gives CATHSQMRNTGELFF.

The chain joins TRBV21-1 to TRBJ1-5. TRBV21-1 is designated a pseudogene. The CDR3 sequence is 14 residues long. The CDR3 here is CASPRTESNQPQHF. In nucleotides, the CDR3 is TGTGCCAGCCCCCGAACGGAGAGCAATCAGCCCCAGCATTTT.

In the case of this clone: The CDR3 does not end in the conserved phenylalanine or tryptophan, so this is likely a read error. No DNA is shown, since the ends of the CDR3 on it are uncertain; the CDR3 is the one TCRdb lists. J is TRBJ1-5 and V is TRBV21-1; TRBD1, the table's D call, was not compared with the DNA. TRBV21-1 is tagged as a pseudogene. The CDR3 has 16 residues if both end residues are counted. CDR3 amino acids: CASSTSDSLINQPQHS.

The chain recombines TRBV27 with TRBJ2-6; D remains unclear. CDR1 MNHEY and CDR2 SMNVEV come from the germline V gene (reference sequence). The CDR3 is made up of 15 amino acids. V was clipped by 6 bases and J by 0 bases, with 9 bases between them. Here the CDR3 reads CASRDVSSGANVLTF. CDR3 sequence (DNA): TGTGCCAGCAGAGACGTAAGCTCTGGGGCCAACGTCCTGACTTTC.

The chain carries TRBV29-1 and TRBJ1-2; D is undetermined. The germline CDR1 and CDR2 sequences are SQVTM and ANQGSEA. The CDR3 covers 14 residues. V was pared by 0 bases and J by 3 bases, with 11 bases between. The CDR3 spells CSVEDLTGYYGYTF. CDR3 sequence (DNA): TGCAGCGTTGAAGATCTTACGGGTTACTATGGCTACACCTTC.

This clone was observed a few times. J is TRBJ1-1 and V is TRBV15; tentative D call: TRBD1 (5 bases). From germline, CDR1 is LNHNV and CDR2 YYDKDF (reference sequence). The V end lost 0 bases, the J end lost 7 bases, and 12 bases lay between the germline ends. The CDR3 runs 14 residues. Here the CDR3 reads CATSRDLDTYEAFF. Written as DNA, the CDR3 is TGTGCCACCAGCAGAGATCTGGACACTTATGAAGCTTTCTTT.

CDR3 residues: CASSPGQGTEAFF. CDR3 nucleotide sequence: TGTGCCAGCAGCCCGGGACAGGGGACTGAAGCTTTCTTT. The V and J genes are TRBV5-4 and TRBJ1-1, with 10 bases identical to TRBD1. Germline CDR1 SGHNT, CDR2 YYREEE (reference sequence). The CDR3 spans 13 residues. The V and J ends lost 4 bases and 5 bases, in that order; junction bases with no gene match: 2.

V is TRBV19 and J is TRBJ1-2, with 7 bases matching TRBD1. With V trimmed by 5 bases and J by 8 bases, 11 bases remained unmatched. This CDR3 is 14 amino acids long. Per the germline V gene, CDR1 is LNHDA and CDR2 is SQIVND (reference sequence). The CDR3 here is CASSPGQAASGYTF. CDR3 nucleotides: TGTGCCAGTAGTCCAGGACAGGCGGCGTCGGGCTACACCTTC.

The CDR3 protein is CASSLSVVGYTF. For the CDR3, the DNA is TGTGCCAGCAGTTTGTCAGTGGTAGGCTACACCTTC. The chain employs TRBV28 and TRBJ1-2; D gene ambiguous. The CDR3 runs to 12 residues. Germline CDR1 and CDR2: MDHEN and SYDVKM. V was cut by 3 bases and J by 8 bases, with 10 bases left in between.